This T cell receptor (beta chain) was documented in a study of tumor-infiltrating lymphocytes in localized non-small cell lung cancer. Profiled with immunoSEQ multiplex PCR; TCRdb holds only in-frame clones, not every one. The sample lists about 6,000 clones, over 60% seen once, with around 5.8% in the top ten. The CDR3 sequence is 15 residues long. J was trimmed by 4 bases and V by 2 bases; bases with no gene match: 3. From germline, CDR1 is SGHNT and CDR2 YYREEE (reference sequence). V gene TRBV5-4 combines with J gene TRBJ2-3; TRBD2 aligns across 11 bases. Source material: lung tumor tissue. The source is a human donor with non-small cell lung cancer. CDR3 region: CASSLLAGDADTQYF. DNA of the CDR3: TGTGCCAGCAGCTTACTAGCGGGAGACGCAGATACGCAGTATTTT.